This T cell receptor beta chain derives from a study of shared clonotypes between healthy human individuals. The CDR3 sequence is 14 residues long. V gave up 5 bases and J gave up 4 bases, with 15 bases separating them. The germline V gene has CDR1 SEHNR and CDR2 FQNEAQ (reference sequence). Measured with immunoSEQ multiplex PCR; TCRdb has only the in-frame clones, and not every one. The sample includes about 2.2 million clones, 90% to 95% of them seen just once. Study results and caveats: All-four-donor shared clonotypes had higher generation probabilities than non-shared clonotypes did.

The naive CD8 fraction comprised CD45RO-negative cells positively selected for CCR7 and excluded terminally differentiated effector memory CD45RA+ cells. A note on this clone: Its specificity is not known.

The receptor was isolated from a man aged 18 to 30 in good health. Some clones in this sample may be carry-over from other donors' samples. Sequenced: naive CD8+ T cells from PBMCs. The rearrangement uses TRBV7-9 and TRBJ2-7, with D perhaps matching TRBD1 (6 bases). CDR3 DNA: TGTGCCAGCAGCCGCGTTGGACAGACGTACGAGCAGTACTTC. Protein: CASSRVGQTYEQYF. The full variable domain, rest sourced from reference TRBV7-9 and TRBJ2-7, is DTGVSQNPRHKITKRGQNVTFRCDPISEHNRLYWYRQTLGQGPEFLTYFQNEAQLEKSRLLSDRFSAERPKGSFSTLEIQRTEQGDSAMYLCASSRVGQTYEQYFGPGTRLTVT.